These T cell receptor beta chains were read from a single sample in a study of shared clonotypes between healthy human individuals. Clones were sequenced by immunoSEQ multiplex PCR, and TCRdb holds only the in-frame ones, with some missing. Of approximately 710,000 clones listed, less than 95% are singletons. Sequenced input: memory CD8+ T cells from PBMCs. The origin of the receptors is a man younger than 35 in good health. Some clones in this sample may be carry-over from other donors' samples. Each CDR3 is given with its conserved first and last residue. Fields, in order: clone size, J gene, D gene, V gene, CDR3 DNA, CDR3 protein. The D gene is left open where the match is weak. Clone sizes are given selectively: once, few, many, or a class where the clone is expanded.

NA,TRBJ2-1,TRBD1,TRBV10-3,TGTGCCATCAGTGAGTTCGGCCCAGGGGGCTACAATGAGCAGTTCTTC,CAISEFGPGGYNEQFF
NA,TRBJ2-1,TRBD1,TRBV28,TGTGCCAGCAGTTTTGGGACAGCCTACAATGAGCAGTTCTTC,CASSFGTAYNEQFF
NA,TRBJ2-7,NA,TRBV5-6,TGTGCCAGCAGCTTCGACAGGAACGAGCAGTACTTC,CASSFDRNEQYF
NA,TRBJ1-3,TRBD1,TRBV7-6,TGTGCCAGCAGCTCTACAGGGGGCTTCTATGGAAACACCATATATTTT,CASSSTGGFYGNTIYF
NA,TRBJ2-6,NA,TRBV9,TGTGCCAGCGGAGCGGACTCTGGGGCCAACGTCCTGACTTTC,CASGADSGANVLTF
NA,TRBJ2-7,NA,TRBV19,TGTGCCAGTAGTATTTCAGCCGGAGAACCCTACGAGCAGTACTTC,CASSISAGEPYEQYF
NA,TRBJ2-7,NA,TRBV19,TGTGCCAGTAGTCCCCGGGACGGGGAAGGATCCGAGCAGTACTTC,CASSPRDGEGSEQYF
NA,TRBJ2-2,NA,TRBV11-2,TGTGCCAGCAGCGATGGGGACTCCTTTACCGGGGAGCTGTTTTTT,CASSDGDSFTGELFF
NA,TRBJ2-2,TRBD1,TRBV14,TGTGCCAGCAGCCAAAGTGGTGACAGGGGAAGAGGAACCGGGGAGCTGTTTTTT,CASSQSGDRGRGTGELFF
once,TRBJ2-7,NA,TRBV28,TGTGCCAGTCAATCCTACAGGGCGTCCTACGAGCAGTACTTC,CASQSYRASYEQYF
NA,TRBJ2-2,TRBD1,TRBV9,TGTGCCAGCAGCGTAGGACAGGGGGCAGGCGGGGAGCTGTTTTTT,CASSVGQGAGGELFF
NA,TRBJ2-1,TRBD2,TRBV6-5,TGTGCCAGCAGTTACCTAGCGGGAGTTGTTGGGAATGAGCAGTTCTTC,CASSYLAGVVGNEQFF
NA,TRBJ2-5,NA,TRBV11-2,TGTGCCAGCAGCTTAGAGTTTGGACAATGGATGGAGACCCAGTACTTC,CASSLEFGQWMETQYF
NA,TRBJ1-1,NA,TRBV21-1,TGTGCCAGCAGCAAAAGTGGCGGAGCGAACACTGAAGCTTTCTTT,CASSKSGGANTEAFF
NA,TRBJ2-7,NA,TRBV28,TGTGCCAGCAGGCCCATCCCGACGGATACCTACGAGCAGTACTTC,CASRPIPTDTYEQYF
once,TRBJ2-7,NA,TRBV7-9,TGTGCCAGCAGCTCAAGCCCCCGGGACCCCGTGTCCGTCTACGAGCAGTACTTC,CASSSSPRDPVSVYEQYF
few,TRBJ2-7,NA,TRBV10-2,TGCGCCAGCAGTGAGTCGACTCCCGGGTACGCGCAGTACTTC,CASSESTPGYAQYF
NA,TRBJ1-2,NA,TRBV7-9,TGTGCCAGCAGCCCCCCCGAAGGTTCCTATGGCTACACCTTC,CASSPPEGSYGYTF
many,TRBJ2-3,NA,TRBV6-5,TGTGCCAGCAGTTCTCTCCGGTATGACACAGATACGCAGTATTTT,CASSSLRYDTDTQYF
NA,TRBJ2-1,NA,TRBV27,TGTGCCAGCGGAGGATCGAATTACAATGAGCAGTTCTTC,CASGGSNYNEQFF
NA,TRBJ2-7,TRBD2,TRBV7-6,TGTGCCAGCAGCTTAGCTCTGGGTGGACTAGCGGAACCGCAGTACTTC,CASSLALGGLAEPQYF
few,TRBJ1-2,NA,TRBV29-1,TGCAGCGCTCGAGAGTCACCTAACTATGGCTACACCTTC,CSARESPNYGYTF
NA,TRBJ1-1,NA,TRBV15,TGTGCCACCAGCAGTTTCACGAACACTGAAGCTTTCTTT,CATSSFTNTEAFF
few,TRBJ1-1,NA,TRBV4-1,TGCGCCAGCAGCCAAGAACCGCTACAGAACACTGAAGCTTTCTTT,CASSQEPLQNTEAFF
once,TRBJ2-3,TRBD2,TRBV7-3,TGTGCCAGCAGCTTTTCTAGCGGCGAGACAGATACGCAGTATTTT,CASSFSSGETDTQYF
NA,TRBJ1-3,NA,TRBV7-9,TGTGCCAGCCCCCCGGGGCACATGGCGAGAGTCCCTGGAAACACCATATATTTT,CASPPGHMARVPGNTIYF